This is a list of T cell receptor beta chains from one sample in a study of cytomegalovirus exposure and HLA in healthy donors. Data came from immunoSEQ multiplex PCR; TCRdb stores just in-frame clones and leaves some out. The repertoire holds about 190,000 clones, with over 70% as singletons. The sample taken for sequencing was PBMCs. Receptor source: a middle-aged man in good health and CMV-seronegative. The CDR3 runs from the conserved cysteine through the conserved F or W. A D gene is named only where the DNA matches it firmly. Expanded clones are given a class, and other clones once, few, many or no size at all.

>TRBJ2-5|TRBV9|once|.
CASSVDTHRETQYF
TGTGCCAGCAGCGTAGATACGCATCGGGAGACCCAGTACTTC
>TRBJ1-2|TRBV14|.|.
CASSPGDPYYGYTF
TGTGCCAGCAGCCCAGGGGACCCCTACTATGGCTACACCTTC
>TRBJ2-2|TRBV2|.|.
CASNRGGTGELFF
TGTGCCAGTAACAGGGGGGGCACCGGGGAGCTGTTTTTT
>TRBJ1-1|TRBV7-2|.|TRBD1
CASRGQLNTEAFF
TGTGCCAGCAGGGGACAGCTAAACACTGAAGCTTTCTTT
>TRBJ2-2|TRBV7-9|.|.
CASSLARSGELFF
TGTGCCAGCAGCTTAGCGCGTTCTGGGGAGCTGTTTTTT
>TRBJ2-5|TRBV5-1|once|.
CASSPRRGEETQYF
TGCGCCAGCAGCCCCCGCAGGGGGGAAGAGACCCAGTACTTC
>TRBJ2-2|TRBV6-6|.|.
CASSIDTNAGELFF
TGTGCCAGCAGCATCGACACGAACGCCGGGGAGCTGTTTTTT
>TRBJ2-2|TRBV7-2|.|.
CASSPGPATGELFF
TGTGCCAGCAGCCCAGGCCCGGCCACCGGGGAGCTGTTTTTT
>TRBJ2-7|TRBV6-5|once|.
CASSYSWAAPYEQYF
TGTGCCAGCAGTTACTCCTGGGCAGCCCCCTACGAGCAGTACTTC
>TRBJ2-1|TRBV5-4|once|.
CASSLDGGHYNEQFF
TGTGCCAGCAGCTTGGACGGGGGGCACTACAATGAGCAGTTCTTC
>TRBJ1-1|TRBV5-6|few|.
CASSLSHRGIKTEAFF
TGTGCCAGCAGCTTAAGTCATCGGGGTATTAAAACTGAAGCTTTCTTT